Following are 31 T cell receptor beta chains from one sample sequenced in a study of human CD8 memory T cell subsets (TCRdb year 2020). A Human TCR Profiling Kit was used to prepare UMI-labeled 5' RACE TCRbeta libraries. The reads underwent TCRdb reprocessing, giving one record for each CDR3 protein sequence and no DNA. This specimen's table enumerates about 4,700 distinct CDR3 sequences. The ten top clones hold around a quarter of the sample. Source material: CD8+ T cells from PBMCs. The receptors come from a human donor in good health.

The V call is TRBV6-4, the J call TRBJ1-1; TCRdb reports TRBD1, a call that lacks DNA to check it against. Germline CDR1 and CDR2: MRHNA and SNTAGT. The CDR3 covers 14 residues. CDR3 sequence reads: CASSLTGTNTEAFF.

The chain couples TRBV4-3 to TRBJ2-1; TCRdb picks TRBD1, but there is no DNA to check that call. The CDR3 spans 16 residues. Germline V gives CDR1 LGHNA, CDR2 YSLEER. The CDR3 is CASSQGGGGSYNEQFF.

The chain uses TRBV6-6 and TRBJ1-2; TCRdb gives TRBD1 as the D gene, but with no DNA this cannot be confirmed. CDR1 and CDR2 (germline): MNHNY, SVGAGI (reference sequence). The CDR3 sequence is 13 residues long. The CDR3: CASSYSEGDGYTF.

The chain is built from TRBV5-1 and TRBJ1-2; lacking DNA, the TRBD1 call made by TCRdb goes unchecked. In germline, CDR1 is SGHRS, CDR2 YFSETQ. This CDR3 region has 15 residues. The CDR3 loop reads CASSRQGGLSYGYTF.

The V call is TRBV3-1, the J call TRBJ1-6. This CDR3 has 14 residues. Germline V gene sequence: CDR1 LGHDT, CDR2 YNNKEL (reference sequence). CDR3: CASSRLGDVSPLHF.

The V and J genes are TRBV6-6 and TRBJ1-3. The CDR3 totals 16 residues. The germline V gene encodes CDR1 MNHNY and CDR2 SVGAGI (reference sequence). CDR3 protein: CASSPRTSPAGNTIYF.

The chain has TRBV27 and TRBJ2-1; the D call from TCRdb, TRBD1, cannot be confirmed without DNA. CDR3 length equals 18 residues. Germline assignment: CDR1 MNHEY and CDR2 SMNVEV (reference sequence). CDR3 in amino acids: CASSLSPDRGVGWNEQFF.

The chain employs TRBV6-4 and TRBJ2-3; the D call from TCRdb, TRBD1, cannot be confirmed without DNA. This CDR3 contains 15 residues. Germline V lookup: CDR1 MRHNA, CDR2 SNTAGT. CDR3 loop: CASDEGQGSTDTQYF.

This sequence joins TRBV6-1 and TRBJ2-1; TCRdb reports TRBD2, a call that lacks DNA to check it against. The germline V gene encodes CDR1 MNHNS and CDR2 SASEGT. The CDR3 covers 15 residues. The CDR3 is CASSDTSGAYNEQFF.

This clonotype registers large (0.1 to 1%) by frequency. This chain links TRBV10-2 with TRBJ2-1; TCRdb returns TRBD2, unconfirmable since there is no DNA. CDR3 length: 13 residues. The germline gives CDR1 WSHSY, CDR2 SAAADI. CDR3: CASTGTSNNEQFF.

This clonotype is labeled medium-sized based on frequency. The gene calls are TRBV6-4 and TRBJ2-3; as DNA is missing, the TRBD2 call by TCRdb cannot be tested. The germline gives CDR1 MRHNA, CDR2 SNTAGT. The CDR3 sequence is 14 residues long. This CDR3 is CASSPGLSTDTQYF.

This clonotype is labeled large based on frequency. V usage is TRBV4-2 and J usage is TRBJ1-1; TCRdb indicates TRBD1, and absent DNA this call remains unverified. CDR1 LGHNA and CDR2 YNFKEQ come from the germline V gene. This CDR3 is 13 amino acids long. This CDR3 reads CASSPTGNTEAFF.

Frequency places this clonotype as medium-sized. V is TRBV6-4 and J is TRBJ2-1; TCRdb selects TRBD2, and the lack of DNA leaves this call unchecked. The CDR3 runs 14 residues. In germline, CDR1 is MRHNA, CDR2 SNTAGT. CDR3 loop: CASSETTSANEQFF.

This chain links TRBV18 with TRBJ2-5; TCRdb returns TRBD1, unconfirmable since there is no DNA. The CDR3 has 14 amino acids. Germline V lookup: CDR1 KGHSH, CDR2 LQKENI. CDR3 loop: CASSPTGPQETQYF.

This chain uses TRBV6-2 or TRBV6-3 with TRBJ2-3; without DNA, the TCRdb call of TRBD1 cannot be checked. CDR3 length: 14 residues. CDR1 is MNHEY and CDR2 is SVGEGT in the germline V gene. CDR3 sequence reads: CASRQQGPADTQYF.

This chain joins TRBV25-1 and TRBJ2-5; there is no DNA to check the TCRdb D call of TRBD2. Germline loops: CDR1 MGHDK, CDR2 SYGVNS. CDR3 length: 18 residues. The CDR3 loop reads CASSEGELRREGQETQYF.

By frequency, this clonotype registers medium-sized. The rearrangement uses TRBV7-8 and TRBJ1-1; TCRdb designates TRBD1, a call that cannot be tested without DNA. Germline CDR1 reads SGHVS; CDR2 reads FQNEAQ. The length of the CDR3 is 14 residues. CDR3 residues: CASTRTPTGPEAFF. Combining the CDR3 with reference TRBV7-8 and TRBJ1-1 gives the whole variable domain GAGVSQSPRYKVAKRGQDVALRCDPISGHVSLFWYQQALGQGPEFLTYFQNEAQLDKSGLPSDRFFAERPEGSVSTLKIQRTQQEDSAVYLCASTRTPTGPEAFFGQGTRLTVV.

V gene TRBV11-2 combines with J gene TRBJ2-7. The germline V gene encodes CDR1 SGHAT and CDR2 FQNNGV. The CDR3 extends over 13 amino acids. CDR3 amino acids: CASSLDLHSEQYF. Full variable domain (outside the CDR3, taken from reference TRBV11-2 and TRBJ2-7): EAGVAQSPRYKIIEKRQSVAFWCNPISGHATLYWYQQILGQGPKLLIQFQNNGVVDDSQLPKDRFSAERLKGVDSTLKIQPAKLEDSAVYLCASSLDLHSEQYFGPGTRLTVT.

The rearrangement links TRBV4-2 to TRBJ1-4. Per germline, CDR1 LGHNA and CDR2 YNFKEQ. The CDR3 contains 15 residues. CDR3 loop: CASSQVTETNEKLFF.

In terms of frequency, this clonotype is medium-sized. The chain combines TRBV6-1 with TRBJ2-3; TCRdb's D call of TRBD2 is untestable without DNA. Germline V CDR1 and CDR2: MNHNS, SASEGT. The CDR3 contains 15 residues. This CDR3 is CASSEALAGADTQYF.

The chain links TRBV6-4 to TRBJ2-3. Germline lookup yields CDR1 MRHNA and CDR2 SNTAGT. The CDR3 runs to 16 residues. CDR3 protein: CASSDSSGTSTDTQYF.

The genes are TRBV6-4 and TRBJ2-3; there is no DNA to check the TCRdb D call of TRBD2. The CDR3 has 16 amino acids. Germline lookup yields CDR1 MRHNA and CDR2 SNTAGT. The CDR3 is CASSDSGGGPSDTQYF.

This clonotype is large by frequency. The chain employs TRBV20-1 and TRBJ2-5; as DNA is missing, the TRBD1 call by TCRdb cannot be tested. This CDR3 contains 15 residues. CDR1 is DFQATT, CDR2 SNEGSKA, per germline (reference sequence). CDR3 residues: CSARPATQGELTQYF.

This clonotype is classed as medium-sized (0.01 to 0.1%) by frequency. V usage is TRBV6-5 and J usage is TRBJ1-1. The CDR3 runs 14 residues. The V gene's germline CDR1 is MNHEY and CDR2 SVGAGI. The CDR3 here is CASSYKLMNTEAFF.

This clonotype is medium-sized by frequency. V is TRBV7-8 and J is TRBJ2-5. This CDR3 is 14 amino acids long. Germline V CDR1 and CDR2: SGHVS, FQNEAQ. The CDR3 protein is CASSLLTNQETQYF.

The V call is TRBV7-9, the J call TRBJ2-7; TCRdb indicates TRBD1, and absent DNA this call remains unverified. CDR3 length: 17 residues. Germline V gene sequence: CDR1 SEHNR, CDR2 FQNEAQ (reference sequence). The CDR3 spells CASSLAWGAALGNEQYF.

The rearrangement uses TRBV20-1 and TRBJ1-5; TCRdb proposes TRBD1, but this gene call is untestable without DNA. The CDR3 length is 15 residues. The germline CDR1 and CDR2 sequences are DFQATT and SNEGSKA (reference sequence). CDR3 residues: CSATGGAEGSQPQHF.

The chain has TRBV6-4 and TRBJ2-1. CDR1 MRHNA and CDR2 SNTAGT come from the germline V gene. The length of the CDR3 is 16 residues. Here the CDR3 reads CASSDSSGSDYNEQFF.

The V and J genes are TRBV11-2 and TRBJ1-1. CDR1 and CDR2 from the germline V gene are SGHAT and FQNNGV. The CDR3 spans 11 residues. The CDR3 here is CASSSTAEAFF.

This clonotype is identified as medium-sized from frequency. The chain links TRBV19 to TRBJ1-1. Germline lookup yields CDR1 LNHDA and CDR2 SQIVND (reference sequence). This CDR3 has 15 amino acids. This chain's CDR3 is CASSLLTTMNTEAFF.

Measured by frequency, this clonotype is large. The chain recombines TRBV6-4 with TRBJ2-3; TCRdb calls TRBD1, which cannot be checked without DNA. The CDR3 extends over 13 amino acids. CDR1 is MRHNA, CDR2 SNTAGT, per germline. CDR3: CASSAGGTDTQYF.